This TCR beta chain derives from a study of response to subunit inactivated influenza vaccine. Study-level points and caveats: Few additional T cells are recruited per seasonal influenza vaccination, authors suggested.

TCRdb redid the calling of the RT-PCR reads with MiXCR, one entry per CDR3 protein. The sample holds 590,000 or so distinct CDR3 sequences; 13% to 15% are singletons and the top ten take 7.6%. As for this clonotype: Its matching antigen is unknown.

This CDR3 comprises 17 residues. Germline V gene data show CDR1 as SEHNR and CDR2 as FQNEAQ (reference sequence). Trimming removed 5 bases at V and 6 bases at J, with 22 bases between. The chain joins TRBV7-9 to TRBJ2-2; D perhaps matches TRBD2 (6 bases). The material was PBMCs from blood, obtained around 15 days before vaccination. The sequence derives from a man aged 45 to 65 who received an inactivated influenza vaccine. The CDR3 reads CASSPKLARGSAGELFF. CDR3 DNA sequence: TGTGCCAGCAGCCCTAAATTAGCCCGGGGGAGCGCCGGGGAGCTGTTTTTT.